The subject of this entry is one T cell receptor (beta chain). Its matching antigen is unknown. The library was designed around alpha chains, so this beta chain is a stray read whose abundance carries little weight. Time point: sample taken at primary tumor resection. Extraction of whole RNA from tumor, nontumor lung or frozen PBMC preceded unsorted sequencing. Each TCR cDNA molecule carried a unique molecular identifier. TCRdb re-derived calls from the 5' RACE reads in MiXCR, one entry per CDR3 protein. The sample includes around 390 distinct CDR3 sequences, 27% of them seen just once. The CDR3 consists of 14 residues. The V gene lost 2 bases and the J gene lost 3 bases, with 8 bases spanning the gap. The data belong to a study of spatial heterogeneity in lung cancer. Whole-study findings and limits: Compared with follow-up, resection was when ubiquitous expanded tumor TCRs appeared in blood more.

The sample here was PBMCs, taken at surgery. The origin of this receptor is a male donor with early-stage non-small cell lung cancer. The chain joins TRBV12-3 or TRBV12-4 to TRBJ1-5, with D possibly matching TRBD1 (5 bases). The CDR3 DNA follows: TGTGCCAGCAGTTTATGGGGGTTCAATCAGCCCCAGCATTTT. This gives the protein CASSLWGFNQPQHF.